This T cell receptor (beta chain) was retrieved from a study of CD8 T cells in ankylosing spondylitis. Quantitative 5'-RACE was performed with molecular barcodes, and it yielded the TCR beta libraries. One entry per CDR3 protein results from TCRdb running MiXCR on the 5' RACE reads. The sample holds approximately 130,000 distinct CDR3 sequences, approximately 10% seen once. Material for sequencing was blood, either unsorted or a sorted T cell fraction (not recorded which). This TCR was sampled from a female donor with ankylosing spondylitis or in good health (not recorded which).

CDR3 in amino acids: CASSPRDGSYGYTF. DNA of the CDR3: TGTGCCAGCTCACCACGGGACGGTTCCTATGGCTACACCTTC. The chain combines TRBV18 with TRBJ1-2; perhaps TRBD1 as D (5 bases). Germline CDR1 and CDR2: KGHSH and LQKENI. The CDR3 is made up of 14 amino acids. V was cut by 1 base and J by 4 bases, with 10 bases left in between.